The next 26 T cell receptor beta chains were all read from a single sample in a study of T cells in localized non-small cell lung cancer. Sequenced by immunoSEQ multiplex PCR; TCRdb stores in-frame clones only, minus some. Found here are about 51,000 clones, about four fifths of them singletons; the top ten hold 17%. The sample was peripheral blood mononuclear cells, taken before any cancer treatment. These receptors all come from a man between 40 and 75 years old with stage III lung adenocarcinoma.

The chain couples TRBV10-1 to TRBJ2-7, with 8 nucleotides matching TRBD1. Germline values: CDR1 WNHNN, CDR2 SYGVQD (reference sequence). CDR3 length equals 15 residues. The J segment lost 6 bases and the V segment lost 5 bases, leaving 12 bases of the junction unmatched. DNA of the CDR3: TGCGCCAGCAGTCCGACAGGGGACGGTCTCGGCGAGCAGTACTTC. Protein: CASSPTGDGLGEQYF.

The gene calls are TRBV7-8 and TRBJ2-1; 9 positions agree with TRBD1. V dropped 5 bases and J dropped 6; count of bases not matched to a gene: 11. This CDR3 is 16 amino acids long. Germline-derived CDR1 and CDR2 are SGHVS and FQNEAQ. The CDR3: CASSHAGQGGFNEQFF. In DNA form, the CDR3 reads TGTGCCAGCAGCCACGCGGGACAGGGTGGTTTCAATGAGCAGTTCTTC.

This clone was found once. This CDR3 reads CASSVEEGLAGLAAQFF. The CDR3 DNA sequence: TGTGCCAGCAGTGTGGAGGAGGGACTAGCGGGGCTGGCGGCGCAGTTCTTC. The chain carries TRBV6-4 and TRBJ2-1; 13 nucleotides align to TRBD2. J lost 12 bases, V lost 4 bases, and 15 bases had no gene match. CDR3 length: 17 residues. Germline values: CDR1 MRHNA, CDR2 SNTAGT.

CDR3 protein: CASSLWGPGELFF. The CDR3 DNA follows: TGTGCCAGCAGTTTATGGGGGCCCGGGGAGCTGTTTTTT. The chain joins TRBV27 to TRBJ2-2, with D maybe TRBD1 (6 bases). This CDR3 is built from 13 residues. The V gene lost 1 base and the J gene lost 6 bases, with 6 bases spanning the gap. Germline V gene lookup returns CDR1 MNHEY and CDR2 SMNVEV (reference sequence).

The chain has TRBV19 and TRBJ2-5, with TRBD1 matching over 11 bases. The germline gives CDR1 LNHDA, CDR2 SQIVND (reference sequence). V trimming: 3 bases; J trimming: 5 bases; junction bases outside the gene matches: 2. The CDR3 is made up of 14 amino acids. CDR3 protein: CASSMRDRGETQYF. CDR3 nucleotide sequence: TGTGCCAGTAGTATGCGGGACAGGGGGGAGACCCAGTACTTC.

This chain connects TRBV4-1 to TRBJ2-3; D tentatively fits TRBD1 or TRBD2 (6 bases each). The V and J ends lost 1 base and 7 bases respectively, with 12 bases between them. This CDR3 has 14 residues. Germline V CDR1 and CDR2: MGHRA, YSYEKL. CDR3 coding DNA: TGCGCCAGCAGCCAAGGTCCGGGGGCGAATACGCAGTATTTT. Translation: CASSQGPGANTQYF.

The chain employs TRBV5-6 and TRBJ2-4; D unclear. V dropped 0 bases and J dropped 7 bases, with 5 bases sitting between them. The CDR3 consists of 12 residues. CDR1 is SGHDT and CDR2 is YYEEEE in the germline V gene. The CDR3 bases are TGTGCCAGCAGCTTGGGTGCTAACATTCAGTACTTC. It codes for CASSLGANIQYF.

V gene TRBV5-1 combines with J gene TRBJ1-1; D not resolved. With 4 bases removed from V and 1 base from J, the gap between germline ends came to 14 bases. From germline, CDR1 is SGHRS and CDR2 YFSETQ. The length of the CDR3 is 15 residues. The CDR3 is CASSLQAVPNTEAFF. The CDR3 bases are TGCGCCAGCAGCCTGCAGGCGGTCCCGAACACTGAAGCTTTCTTT.

The genes are TRBV6-4 and TRBJ2-1; 7 nucleotides agree with TRBD2. V was pared by 2 bases and J by 2 bases, with 0 bases of the junction left unmatched. The germline V gene has CDR1 MRHNA and CDR2 SNTAGT. The CDR3 contains 14 residues. The CDR3 bases are TGTGCCAGCAGTGACGGGGGGGCCTACAATGAGCAGTTCTTC. Protein product: CASSDGGAYNEQFF.

J is TRBJ2-5 and V is TRBV9; 7 nucleotides line up with TRBD2. Trimming took 0 bases from V and 4 from J; bases not matched to a gene: 6. The germline gives CDR1 SGDLS, CDR2 YYNGEE. The CDR3 length is 15 residues. CDR3 sequence reads: CASSVGLAGPETQYF. The CDR3 DNA sequence: TGTGCCAGCAGCGTAGGGTTAGCGGGTCCAGAGACCCAGTACTTC.

This rearrangement joins TRBV6-5 to TRBJ2-7; a weak D match, TRBD1 (6 bases). V was clipped by 5 bases and J by 1 base, with 9 bases between them. Germline CDR1 is MNHEY and CDR2 is SVGAGI. The CDR3 has 13 residues. As DNA, the CDR3 is TGTGCCAGCAGTCACGGACAGTCCTACGAGCAGTACTTC. Translated: CASSHGQSYEQYF.

This clone was recorded a few times. The rearrangement uses TRBV29-1 and TRBJ2-1; D is possibly TRBD1 or TRBD2 (5 bases each). Trimming removed 6 bases at V and 0 bases at J, with 18 bases between. The CDR3 consists of 16 residues. Germline V gene data show CDR1 as SQVTM and CDR2 as ANQGSEA. CDR3 loop: CSVHSAGTPSYNEQFF. CDR3 nucleotides: TGCAGCGTCCACTCGGCTGGGACGCCCTCCTACAATGAGCAGTTCTTC.

This rearrangement joins TRBV14 to TRBJ2-5; 7 bases line up with TRBD1. The germline V gene encodes CDR1 SGHDN and CDR2 FVKESK. Losses at the gene ends were 4 bases for V and 1 base for J; bases not matched to a gene: 3. The CDR3 runs 14 residues. CDR3 bases: TGTGCCAGCAGCCTGACAGGGCCCCAAGAGACCCAGTACTTC. This codes for CASSLTGPQETQYF.

The chain uses TRBV30 and TRBJ1-6; no reliable D call. The V end lost 3 bases, the J end lost 5 bases, and 11 bases lay between the germline ends. The CDR3 is made up of 14 amino acids. CDR1 is GTSNPN and CDR2 is SVGIG in the germline V gene (reference sequence). The CDR3 spells CAWRGGRNNSPLHF. CDR3 in DNA: TGTGCCTGGAGAGGAGGGCGGAATAATTCACCCCTCCACTTT.

This clone was found once. The chain links TRBV5-6 to TRBJ2-7; either TRBD1 or TRBD2 may supply D (5 bases each). The V gene's germline CDR1 is SGHDT and CDR2 YYEEEE. This CDR3 is built from 14 residues. Trimming took 6 bases from V and 12 from J, leaving 25 bases between them. The CDR3 region has the DNA TGTGCCAGCACCCCCGGGGTAGGGACCTACAGTCCGTACTTC. Protein sequence: CASTPGVGTYSPYF.

A few counts support this clone. V is TRBV10-3 and J is TRBJ1-6; perhaps TRBD1 as D (6 bases). V lost 10 bases and J 10 bases, leaving 20 bases between the germline ends. The germline gives CDR1 ENHRY, CDR2 SYGVKD. This CDR3 contains 14 residues. The CDR3 region has the DNA TGTGCCACCCGGCGGGACAATGGAGGATCACCCCTCCACTTT. This codes for CATRRDNGGSPLHF.

On this clone: An end of the junction differs from the germline gene, which may be a read error. This rearrangement joins TRBV4-2 to TRBJ2-7; the D gene is possibly TRBD2 (6 bases). Looked up from germline, CDR1 is LGHNA and CDR2 is YNFKEQ. CDR3 length equals 12 residues. CDR3 in DNA: TGTGCCAGCAGCCACCGGGACTTACGACTTGAATTC. Translating gives CASSHRDLRLEF.

V gene TRBV4-2 combines with J gene TRBJ2-5; 8 bases match TRBD1. The J call may not be correct, given that the DNA end is closer to TRBJ2-7. Germline assignment: CDR1 LGHNA and CDR2 YNFKEQ. The CDR3 loop spans 15 amino acids. The CDR3 DNA reads as TGTGCCAGCAGCCAAGATCCGGGACAGGTCTACGAGCAGTACTTC. Protein sequence: CASSQDPGQVYEQYF.

The CDR3 DNA sequence: TGTGCCAGCAGCCATACAGGGACCCGATTCCAAGAGACCCAGTACTTC. It specifies CASSHTGTRFQETQYF. J is TRBJ2-5 and V is TRBV5-6; maybe TRBD1 (6 bases). The CDR3 totals 16 residues. Germline CDR1 is SGHDT and CDR2 is YYEEEE. The V end was cut by 4 bases, the J end by 1 base, with 17 bases between.

J is TRBJ1-1 and V is TRBV10-1; D is uncertain. V was clipped by 7 bases and J by 1 base, with 10 bases between them. This CDR3 contains 13 residues. CDR1 and CDR2 (germline): WNHNN, SYGVQD (reference sequence). The CDR3 reads CASMLHRNTEAFF. CDR3 in DNA: TGCGCCAGCATGTTACACAGGAACACTGAAGCTTTCTTT.

The CDR3 loop reads CAIRGVDDSYEQYF. The DNA of the CDR3 is TGTGCCATCAGGGGGGTTGACGACTCCTACGAGCAGTACTTC. The chain uses TRBV10-3 and TRBJ2-7; D possibly uses TRBD1 or TRBD2 (5 bases each). This CDR3 is 14 amino acids long. V lost 6 bases and J lost 0, with 12 bases in between. Germline values: CDR1 ENHRY, CDR2 SYGVKD.

This chain connects TRBV7-2 to TRBJ2-7, with 11 positions matching TRBD1. The CDR3 length is 14 residues. Trimming removed 6 bases from V and 3 bases from J; junction bases left unmatched: 4. Germline CDR1 is SGHTA and CDR2 is FQGNSA. Here the CDR3 DNA reads TGTGCCAGCAGACCGGGACAGGGGGTCTACGAGCAGTACTTC. Protein: CASRPGQGVYEQYF.

This clone is a singleton in its sample. The rearrangement links TRBV4-1 to TRBJ2-5; 15 nucleotides line up with TRBD2. CDR1 and CDR2 from the germline V gene are MGHRA and YSYEKL. V lost 5 bases, J lost 0 bases, and 7 bases stayed unmatched. This CDR3 contains 18 residues. The CDR3 nucleotides read TGCGCCAGCAGCTTTCGGACTAGCGGGGGGGCCTACCAAGAGACCCAGTACTTC. Residues: CASSFRTSGGAYQETQYF.

The chain couples TRBV6-5 to TRBJ2-7; 7 bases match TRBD1. This CDR3 spans 15 amino acids. Germline values: CDR1 MNHEY, CDR2 SVGAGI. V trimming: 0 bases; J trimming: 5 bases; junction bases outside the gene matches: 7. The CDR3, as DNA: TGTGCCAGCAGTTACTCGAGACAGGGAAATAACGAGCAGTACTTC. This gives the protein CASSYSRQGNNEQYF.

The chain employs TRBV12-5 and TRBJ2-5, with D perhaps matching TRBD2 (5 bases). The CDR3 has 15 amino acids. CDR1 LGHNT and CDR2 FRNRAP come from the germline V gene. V lost 0 bases to trimming and J lost 2 bases, with 10 bases between them. The chain's CDR3 is CASGLVGSRQETQYF. DNA of the CDR3: TGTGCTAGTGGTTTGGTAGGGAGCAGGCAAGAGACCCAGTACTTC.

This chain connects TRBV25-1 to TRBJ1-1; TRBD1 is a possible D gene (5 bases). Germline assignment: CDR1 MGHDK and CDR2 SYGVNS. V was clipped by 4 bases and J by 0 bases, with 12 bases between them. The CDR3 covers 15 residues. For the CDR3, the DNA is TGTGCCAGCAGTGGCGGGACCTACATGAACACTGAAGCTTTCTTT. Residues: CASSGGTYMNTEAFF.